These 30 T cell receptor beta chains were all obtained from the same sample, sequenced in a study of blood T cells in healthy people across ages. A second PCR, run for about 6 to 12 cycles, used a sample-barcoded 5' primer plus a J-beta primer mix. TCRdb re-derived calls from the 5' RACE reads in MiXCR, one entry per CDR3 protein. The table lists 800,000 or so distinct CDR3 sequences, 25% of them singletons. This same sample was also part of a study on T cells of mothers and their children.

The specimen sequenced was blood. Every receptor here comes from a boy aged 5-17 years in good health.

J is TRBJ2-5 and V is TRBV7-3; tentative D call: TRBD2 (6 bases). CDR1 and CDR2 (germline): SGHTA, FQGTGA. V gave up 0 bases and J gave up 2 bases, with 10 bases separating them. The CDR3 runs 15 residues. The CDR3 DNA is TGTGCCAGCAGCTTAACTGGAGGGAGGCAAGAGACCCAGTACTTC. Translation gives CASSLTGGRQETQYF.

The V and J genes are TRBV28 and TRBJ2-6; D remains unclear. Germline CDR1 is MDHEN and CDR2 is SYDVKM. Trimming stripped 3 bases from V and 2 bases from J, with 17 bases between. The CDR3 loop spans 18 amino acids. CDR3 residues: CASSFVGLTNPGANVLTF. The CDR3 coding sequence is TGTGCCAGCAGTTTTGTTGGGCTGACCAACCCTGGGGCCAACGTCCTGACTTTC.

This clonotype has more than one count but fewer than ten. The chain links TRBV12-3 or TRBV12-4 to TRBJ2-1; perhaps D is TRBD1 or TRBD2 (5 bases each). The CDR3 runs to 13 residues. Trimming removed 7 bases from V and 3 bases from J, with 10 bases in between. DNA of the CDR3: TGTGCCAGCACCGGGGACGTCTACAATGAGCAGTTCTTC. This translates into CASTGDVYNEQFF.

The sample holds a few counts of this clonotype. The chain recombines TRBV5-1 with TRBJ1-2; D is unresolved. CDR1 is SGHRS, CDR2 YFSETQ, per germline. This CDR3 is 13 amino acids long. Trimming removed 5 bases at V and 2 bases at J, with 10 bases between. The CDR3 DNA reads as TGCGCCAGCAGTAGTGTGCAGAACTATGGCTACACCTTC. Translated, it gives CASSSVQNYGYTF.

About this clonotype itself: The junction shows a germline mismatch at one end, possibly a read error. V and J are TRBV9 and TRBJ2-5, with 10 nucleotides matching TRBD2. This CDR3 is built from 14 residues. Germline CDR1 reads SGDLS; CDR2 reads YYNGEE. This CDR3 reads CASSVEGAGGRIHF. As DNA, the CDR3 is TGTGCCAGCAGCGTAGAAGGAGCGGGGGGGCGAATCCACTTC. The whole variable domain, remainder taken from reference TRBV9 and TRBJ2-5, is DSGVTQTPKHLITATGQRVTLRCSPRSGDLSVYWYQQSLDQGLQFLIQYYNGEERAKGNILERFSAQQFPDLHSELNLSSLELGDSALYFCASSVEGAGGRIHFGPGTRLLVL.

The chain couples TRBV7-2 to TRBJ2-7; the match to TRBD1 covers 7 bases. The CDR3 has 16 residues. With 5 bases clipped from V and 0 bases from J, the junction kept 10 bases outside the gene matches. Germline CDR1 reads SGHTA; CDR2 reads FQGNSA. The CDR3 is CASSQNPRGNSYEQYF. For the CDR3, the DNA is TGTGCCAGCAGCCAGAACCCCAGGGGGAACTCCTACGAGCAGTACTTC.

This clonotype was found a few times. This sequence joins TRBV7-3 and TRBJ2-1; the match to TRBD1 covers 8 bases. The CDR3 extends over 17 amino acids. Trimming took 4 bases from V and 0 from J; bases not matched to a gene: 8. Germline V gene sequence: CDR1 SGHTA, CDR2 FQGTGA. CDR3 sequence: CASSWGRTGSSYNEQFF. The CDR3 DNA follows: TGTGCCAGCAGCTGGGGCCGGACAGGGAGCTCCTACAATGAGCAGTTCTTC.

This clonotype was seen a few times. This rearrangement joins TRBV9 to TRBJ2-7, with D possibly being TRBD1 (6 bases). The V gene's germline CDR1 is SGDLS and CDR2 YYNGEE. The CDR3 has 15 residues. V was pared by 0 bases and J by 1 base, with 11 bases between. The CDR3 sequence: CASSVGGQVSYEQYF. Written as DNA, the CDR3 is TGTGCCAGCAGCGTAGGGGGACAAGTATCCTACGAGCAGTACTTC.

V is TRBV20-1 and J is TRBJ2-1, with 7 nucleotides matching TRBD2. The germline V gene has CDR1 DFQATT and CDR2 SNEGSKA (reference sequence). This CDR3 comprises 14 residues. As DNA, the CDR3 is TGCAGGCCCCGGGCGGGAGCAACCTACAATGAGCAGTTCTTC. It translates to CRPRAGATYNEQFF.

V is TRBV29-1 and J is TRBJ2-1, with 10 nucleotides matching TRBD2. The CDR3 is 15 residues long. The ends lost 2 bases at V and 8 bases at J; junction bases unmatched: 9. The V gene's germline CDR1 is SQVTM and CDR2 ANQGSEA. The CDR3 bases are TGCAGCGTTGAATTAGCGGGGGGTAATCCCTATGAGCAGTTCTTC. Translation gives CSVELAGGNPYEQFF.

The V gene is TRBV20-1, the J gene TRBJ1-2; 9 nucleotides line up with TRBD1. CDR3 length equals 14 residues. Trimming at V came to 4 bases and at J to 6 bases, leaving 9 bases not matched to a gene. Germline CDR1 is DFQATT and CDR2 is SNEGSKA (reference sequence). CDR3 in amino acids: CSATPTGTGHGYTF. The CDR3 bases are TGCAGTGCTACCCCAACCGGGACAGGGCATGGCTACACCTTC.

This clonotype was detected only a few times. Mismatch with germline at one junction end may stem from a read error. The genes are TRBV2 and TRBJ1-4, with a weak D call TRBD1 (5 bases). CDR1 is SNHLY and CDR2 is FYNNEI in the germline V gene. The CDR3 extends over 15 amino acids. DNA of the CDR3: TGTGCCAGCAGCCAAGACGGTCCGAGAGGGGAAAAACTTTTTTTT. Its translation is CASSQDGPRGEKLFF.

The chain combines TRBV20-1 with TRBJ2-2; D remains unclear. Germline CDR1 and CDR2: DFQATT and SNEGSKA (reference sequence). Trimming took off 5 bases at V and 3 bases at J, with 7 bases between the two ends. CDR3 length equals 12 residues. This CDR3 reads CSALQYTGELFF. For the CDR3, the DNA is TGCAGTGCTCTTCAATACACCGGGGAGCTGTTTTTT.

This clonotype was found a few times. DNA of the CDR3: TGTGCCAGCAGTCCACCCAGTCGGGAGCTGACGGCAGATACGCAGTATTTT. This sequence encodes CASSPPSRELTADTQYF. The J gene is TRBJ2-3, the V gene TRBV25-1; tentatively, D is TRBD2 (6 bases). Germline V gene sequence: CDR1 MGHDK, CDR2 SYGVNS. The CDR3 consists of 17 residues. Trimming shortened V by 5 bases and J by 4 bases, and 22 bases separated the two germline ends. Based on the CDR3 plus reference TRBV25-1 and TRBJ2-3, the full variable domain is EADIYQTPRYLVIGTGKKITLECSQTMGHDKMYWYQQDPGMELHLIHYSYGVNSTEKGDLSSESTVSRIRTEHFPLTLESARPSHTSQYLCASSPPSRELTADTQYFGPGTRLTVL.

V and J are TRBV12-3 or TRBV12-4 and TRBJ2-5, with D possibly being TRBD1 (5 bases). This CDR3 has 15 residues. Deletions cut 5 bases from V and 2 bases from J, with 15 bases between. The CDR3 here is CASSLSRVQQETQYF. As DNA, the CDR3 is TGTGCCAGCAGTCTCTCCAGGGTCCAGCAAGAGACCCAGTACTTC.

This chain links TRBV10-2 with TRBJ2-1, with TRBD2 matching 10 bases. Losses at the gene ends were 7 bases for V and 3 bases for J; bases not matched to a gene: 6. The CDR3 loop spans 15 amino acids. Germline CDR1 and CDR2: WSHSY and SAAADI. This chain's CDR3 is CASTSGTSDYNEQFF. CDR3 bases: TGCGCCAGCACTTCCGGGACTAGCGACTACAATGAGCAGTTCTTC.

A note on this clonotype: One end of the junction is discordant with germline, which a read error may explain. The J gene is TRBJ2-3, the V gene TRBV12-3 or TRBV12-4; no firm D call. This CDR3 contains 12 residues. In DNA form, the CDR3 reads TGTGCCAGCAGTTTATTCGCAGATGCGCAGTATTTT. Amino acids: CASSLFADAQYF.

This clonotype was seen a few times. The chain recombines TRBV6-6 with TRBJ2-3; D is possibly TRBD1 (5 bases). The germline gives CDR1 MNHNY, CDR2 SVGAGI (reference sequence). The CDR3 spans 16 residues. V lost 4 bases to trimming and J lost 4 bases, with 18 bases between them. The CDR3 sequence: CASSFGAGRYPDTQYF. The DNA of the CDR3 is TGTGCCAGCAGTTTTGGGGCAGGACGATACCCAGATACGCAGTATTTT.

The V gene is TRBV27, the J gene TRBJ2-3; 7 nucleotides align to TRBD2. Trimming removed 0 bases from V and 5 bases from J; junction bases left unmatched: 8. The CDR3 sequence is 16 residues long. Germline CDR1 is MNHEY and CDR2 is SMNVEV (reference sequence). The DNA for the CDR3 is TGTGCCAGCAGTTTATCGGGGGGGGTGGGTGAAGATACGCAGTATTTT. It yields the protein CASSLSGGVGEDTQYF.

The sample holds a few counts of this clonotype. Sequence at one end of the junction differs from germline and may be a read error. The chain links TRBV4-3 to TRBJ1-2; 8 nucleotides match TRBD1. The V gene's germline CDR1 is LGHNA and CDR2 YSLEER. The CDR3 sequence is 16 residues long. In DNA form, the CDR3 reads TGCGCCAGCAGCCAGGAACGGACAGGGTGGGGCTATGGCTGCACCTTC. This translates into CASSQERTGWGYGCTF.

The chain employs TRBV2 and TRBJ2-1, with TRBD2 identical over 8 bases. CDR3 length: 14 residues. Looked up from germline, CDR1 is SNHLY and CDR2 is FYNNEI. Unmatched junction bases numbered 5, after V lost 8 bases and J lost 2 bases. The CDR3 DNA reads TGTGCCAGCCAACTAGCGGCCGCCTACAATGAGCAGTTCTTC. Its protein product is CASQLAAAYNEQFF.

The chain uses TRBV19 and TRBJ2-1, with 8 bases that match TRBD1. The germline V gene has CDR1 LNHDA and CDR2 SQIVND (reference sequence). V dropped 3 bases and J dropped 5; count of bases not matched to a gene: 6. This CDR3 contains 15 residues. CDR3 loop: CASSMVDRDDNEQFF. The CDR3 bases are TGTGCCAGTAGTATGGTGGACAGGGATGACAATGAGCAGTTCTTC. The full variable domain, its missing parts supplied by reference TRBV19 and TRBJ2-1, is DGGITQSPKYLFRKEGQNVTLSCEQNLNHDAMYWYRQDPGQGLRLIYYSQIVNDFQKGDIAEGYSVSREKKESFPLTVTSAQKNPTAFYLCASSMVDRDDNEQFFGPGTRLTVL.

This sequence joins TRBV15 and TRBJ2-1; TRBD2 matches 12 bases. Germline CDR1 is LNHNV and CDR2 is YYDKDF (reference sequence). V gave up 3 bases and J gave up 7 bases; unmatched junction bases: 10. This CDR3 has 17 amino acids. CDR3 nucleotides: TGTGCCACCAGCAGGGTCTTTATGACTAGCGGGGGAAATGAGCAGTTCTTC. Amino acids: CATSRVFMTSGGNEQFF.

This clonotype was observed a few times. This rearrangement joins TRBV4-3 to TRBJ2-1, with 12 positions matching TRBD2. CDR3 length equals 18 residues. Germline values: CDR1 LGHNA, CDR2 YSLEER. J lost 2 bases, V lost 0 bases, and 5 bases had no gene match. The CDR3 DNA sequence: TGCGCCAGCAGCCAAGATCAGTGGACTAGCGGGACCTACAATGAGCAGTTCTTC. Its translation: CASSQDQWTSGTYNEQFF.

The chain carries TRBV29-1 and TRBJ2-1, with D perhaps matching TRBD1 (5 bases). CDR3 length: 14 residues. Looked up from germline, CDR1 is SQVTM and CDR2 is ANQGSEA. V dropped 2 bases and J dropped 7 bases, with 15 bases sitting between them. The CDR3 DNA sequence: TGCAGCGTTGAATGGGGTGGGGCCTGGAATGAGCAGTTCTTC. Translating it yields CSVEWGGAWNEQFF.

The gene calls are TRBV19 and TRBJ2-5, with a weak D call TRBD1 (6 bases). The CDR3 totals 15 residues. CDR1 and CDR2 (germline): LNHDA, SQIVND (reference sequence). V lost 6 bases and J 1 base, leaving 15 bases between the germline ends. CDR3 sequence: CASRGQGSFQETQYF. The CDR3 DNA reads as TGTGCCAGTAGGGGCCAGGGGTCCTTCCAAGAGACCCAGTACTTC.

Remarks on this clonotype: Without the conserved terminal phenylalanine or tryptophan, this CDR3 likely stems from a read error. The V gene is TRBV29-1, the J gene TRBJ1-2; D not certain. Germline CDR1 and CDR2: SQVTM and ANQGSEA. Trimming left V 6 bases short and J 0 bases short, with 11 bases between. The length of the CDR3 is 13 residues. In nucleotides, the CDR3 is TGCAGCGTCAGAATCGGAGCTAACTATGGCTACACCATC. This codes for CSVRIGANYGYTI.

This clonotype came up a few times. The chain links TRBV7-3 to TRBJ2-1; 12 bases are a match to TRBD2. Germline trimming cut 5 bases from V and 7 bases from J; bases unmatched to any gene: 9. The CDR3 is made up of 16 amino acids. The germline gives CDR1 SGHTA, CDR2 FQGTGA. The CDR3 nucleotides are TGTGCCAGCAGCGATCGACTAGCGGGAGTGTGGAATGAGCAGTTCTTC. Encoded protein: CASSDRLAGVWNEQFF.

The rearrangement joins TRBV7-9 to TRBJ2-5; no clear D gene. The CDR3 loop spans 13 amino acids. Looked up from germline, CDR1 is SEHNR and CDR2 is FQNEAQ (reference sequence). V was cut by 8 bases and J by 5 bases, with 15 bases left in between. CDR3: CASGKGNLETQYF. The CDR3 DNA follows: TGTGCCAGCGGGAAGGGTAATTTGGAGACCCAGTACTTC.

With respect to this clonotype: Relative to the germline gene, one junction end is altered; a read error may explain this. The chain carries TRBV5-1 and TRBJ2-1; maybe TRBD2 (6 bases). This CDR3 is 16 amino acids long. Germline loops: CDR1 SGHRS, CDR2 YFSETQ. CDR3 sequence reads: CASSLEGGRRRGTRYF. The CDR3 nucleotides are TGCGCCAGCAGCTTGGAAGGCGGACGGAGACGGGGGACCCGGTACTTC.